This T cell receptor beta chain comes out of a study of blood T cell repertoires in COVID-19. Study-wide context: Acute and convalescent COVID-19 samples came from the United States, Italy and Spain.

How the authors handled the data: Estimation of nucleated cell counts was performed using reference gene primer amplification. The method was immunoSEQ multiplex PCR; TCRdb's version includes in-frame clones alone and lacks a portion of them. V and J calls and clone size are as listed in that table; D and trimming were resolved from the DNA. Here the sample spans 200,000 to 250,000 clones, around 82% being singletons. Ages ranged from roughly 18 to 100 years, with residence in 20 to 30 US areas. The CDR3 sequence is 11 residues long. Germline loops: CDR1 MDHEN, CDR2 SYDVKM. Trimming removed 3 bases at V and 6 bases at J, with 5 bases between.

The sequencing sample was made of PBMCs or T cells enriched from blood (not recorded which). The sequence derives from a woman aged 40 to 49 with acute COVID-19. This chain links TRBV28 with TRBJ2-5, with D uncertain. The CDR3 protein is CASSFEQTQYF. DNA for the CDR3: TGTGCCAGCAGTTTCGAGCAGACCCAGTACTTC.